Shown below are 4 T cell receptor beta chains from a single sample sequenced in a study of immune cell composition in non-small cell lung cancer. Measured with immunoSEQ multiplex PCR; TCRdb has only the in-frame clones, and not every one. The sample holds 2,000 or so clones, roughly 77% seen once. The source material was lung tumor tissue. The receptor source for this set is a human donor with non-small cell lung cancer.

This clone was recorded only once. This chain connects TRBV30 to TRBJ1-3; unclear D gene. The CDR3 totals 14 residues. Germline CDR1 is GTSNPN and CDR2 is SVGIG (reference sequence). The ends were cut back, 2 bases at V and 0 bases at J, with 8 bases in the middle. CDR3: CAWSFSSSGNTIYF. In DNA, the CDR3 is TGTGCCTGGAGTTTCTCGAGCTCTGGAAACACCATATATTTT.

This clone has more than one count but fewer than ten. CDR3 DNA sequence: TGTGCCAGCAGCTTAGGCAGGGTTAACTATGGCTACACCTTC. Protein sequence: CASSLGRVNYGYTF. The chain joins TRBV7-2 to TRBJ1-2, with D tentatively TRBD1 (5 bases). Germline CDR1 is SGHTA and CDR2 is FQGNSA. This CDR3 has 14 amino acids. The V gene lost 1 base and the J gene lost 1 base, with 7 bases spanning the gap.

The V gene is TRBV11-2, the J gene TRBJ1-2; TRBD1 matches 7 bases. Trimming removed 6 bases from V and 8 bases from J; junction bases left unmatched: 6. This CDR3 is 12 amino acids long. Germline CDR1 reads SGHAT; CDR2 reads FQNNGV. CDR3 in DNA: TGTGCCAGCAGAAGCCAGGGACAGGGCTACACCTTC. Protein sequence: CASRSQGQGYTF.

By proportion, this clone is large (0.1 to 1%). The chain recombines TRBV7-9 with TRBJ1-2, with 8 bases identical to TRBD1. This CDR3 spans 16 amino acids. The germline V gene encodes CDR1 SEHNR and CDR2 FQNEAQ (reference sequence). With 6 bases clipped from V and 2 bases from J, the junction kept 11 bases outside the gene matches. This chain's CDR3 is CASSLLTGVQNYGYTF. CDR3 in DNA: TGTGCCAGCAGTTTATTGACAGGGGTCCAGAACTATGGCTACACCTTC.